This T cell receptor (beta chain) emerged from a study of beta chain features in type 1 diabetes. Expressed TCRB transcripts were sequenced, since all the RNA that had been isolated was reverse transcribed. The assay was immunoSEQ multiplex PCR, and TCRdb's table has in-frame clones only and misses some. The sample comprises roughly 380,000 clones, roughly 21% of which are singletons, and roughly 0.045% rests with the top ten. The CDR3 is made up of 17 amino acids. CDR1 and CDR2 from the germline V gene are KGHSH and LQKENI. The V and J ends lost 4 bases and 6 bases, in that order; junction bases with no gene match: 11. Regarding the study as a whole: Researchers cautioned that cDNA sequencing could over-represent cells with high TCR expression.

As to this clone: Its antigen is not identified.

V usage is TRBV18 and J usage is TRBJ2-1; 11 bases line up with TRBD2. The receptor was derived from a woman in her late teens or twenties in good health. The sequencing input was naive CD4+ T cells from blood. CDR3 sequence reads: CASSLSGPGTSGNEQFF. For the CDR3, the DNA is TGTGCCAGCTCACTCTCAGGTCCCGGGACTAGCGGCAATGAGCAGTTCTTC.